The clone carrying this T cell receptor (beta chain) has only a few counts. This sample stems from a study of naive and memory T cell subsets. An equimolar mix of two oligonucleotides served as the beta constant-region primer for TRBC1 and TRBC2. The ligated cDNA underwent four PCR rounds using SP2 and nested alpha and beta constant-region primers. Via MiXCR, TCRdb re-called the UMI-ligation and nested PCR reads, giving one row per CDR3 protein. This table holds roughly 10,000 distinct CDR3 sequences, around 5.4% found once. Effector memory cells were sorted as CD45RA-CD27-, EMRA cells as CD45RA+CD27-. The V gene lost 2 bases and the J gene lost 0 bases, with 8 bases spanning the gap. The germline gives CDR1 MNHEY, CDR2 SVGAGI. The CDR3 spans 16 residues.

The sample taken for sequencing was CD4+ TEMRA cells from blood. Subset specified: effector memory re-expressing CD45RA, CD45RA+ CD27-. The gene calls are TRBV6-5 and TRBJ2-6; D gene ambiguous. The TCR comes from a human donor in good health. CDR3 loop: CASSYAASSGANVLTF. The CDR3 DNA reads as TGTGCCAGCAGTTACGCAGCCTCCTCTGGGGCCAACGTCCTGACTTTC.